One and the same sample provided the 27 T cell receptor beta chains below, sequenced in a study of graft-versus-host responses after intestinal transplantation. TCRdb's copy holds only in-frame clones and misses some; the assay was immunoSEQ multiplex PCR. The sample records 28,000 or so clones, about 80% being singletons. Their cognate antigens are unknown. This specimen was unstimulated CD8+ T cells sorted from spleen or lymph node cells, taken before intestinal transplant. The receptors come from a human donor who received an intestinal transplant.

This chain uses TRBV7-8 with TRBJ2-4; D is unresolved. The CDR3 consists of 19 residues. CDR1 and CDR2 from the germline V gene are SGHVS and FQNEAQ. With 2 bases removed from V and 0 bases from J, the gap between germline ends came to 20 bases. The DNA of the CDR3 is TGTGCCAGCAGCTTATCTGGCAGTCCACTTGACTTAGCCAAAAACATTCAGTACTTC. Amino acids: CASSLSGSPLDLAKNIQYF.

A few counts support this clone. The chain recombines TRBV15 with TRBJ2-1; perhaps TRBD2 as D (5 bases). Germline values: CDR1 LNHNV, CDR2 YYDKDF (reference sequence). Trimming stripped 0 bases from V and 3 bases from J, with 12 bases between. This CDR3 region has 16 residues. The CDR3 protein is CATSRDRLALYNEQFF. The CDR3 DNA reads as TGTGCCACCAGCAGAGATCGGCTAGCCCTCTACAATGAGCAGTTCTTC.

The V gene is TRBV2, the J gene TRBJ2-7; 11 bases match TRBD2. The CDR3 contains 15 residues. The J segment lost 2 bases and the V segment lost 6 bases, leaving 6 bases of the junction unmatched. Germline loops: CDR1 SNHLY, CDR2 FYNNEI. The CDR3 DNA sequence: TGTGCCAGCAGGGAGACTAGCGGGGCCCCCTACGAGCAGTACTTC. Protein: CASRETSGAPYEQYF.

The chain employs TRBV5-6 and TRBJ1-1, with D maybe TRBD1 (6 bases). Between the trimmed V and J ends, which lost 4 bases and 1 base, there was a span of 8 bases. Germline V lookup: CDR1 SGHDT, CDR2 YYEEEE. This CDR3 contains 13 residues. The CDR3 coding sequence is TGTGCCAGCAGCCTGACAGGGAACACTGAAGCTTTCTTT. This codes for CASSLTGNTEAFF.

The chain couples TRBV11-2 to TRBJ2-7, with 8 bases fitting TRBD1. Unmatched junction bases numbered 18, after V lost 4 bases and J lost 4 bases. The CDR3 covers 18 residues. Germline CDR1 and CDR2: SGHAT and FQNNGV. CDR3 nucleotide sequence: TGTGCCAGCAGCTCCCTAAAACCGACCGGGACAGGCCTTTACGAGCAGTACTTC. Translated: CASSSLKPTGTGLYEQYF.

The genes are TRBV7-9 and TRBJ2-1; TRBD2 is a possible D gene (5 bases). Germline CDR1 and CDR2: SEHNR and FQNEAQ (reference sequence). V was pared by 5 bases and J by 9 bases, with 14 bases between. There are 13 residues in the CDR3. In nucleotides, the CDR3 is TGTGCCAGCAGCGCGCCGGGGTCCACTGAGCAGTTCTTC. Translation: CASSAPGSTEQFF.

The chain is built from TRBV4-1 and TRBJ1-5; 8 bases match TRBD1. V was clipped by 1 base and J by 4 bases; unmatched bases: 6. Germline-derived CDR1 and CDR2 are MGHRA and YSYEKL. The CDR3 extends over 16 amino acids. The CDR3 DNA follows: TGCGCCAGCAGCCAAGGGCCAGGGACAGGTAATCAGCCCCAGCATTTT. It encodes CASSQGPGTGNQPQHF.

The chain combines TRBV27 with TRBJ2-1; TRBD2 matches at 7 bases. The CDR3 totals 13 residues. Germline V gene lookup returns CDR1 MNHEY and CDR2 SMNVEV (reference sequence). With 6 bases clipped from V and 7 bases from J, the junction kept 6 bases outside the gene matches. CDR3 loop: CASSLTSWNEQFF. CDR3 coding DNA: TGTGCCAGCAGCTTGACTAGCTGGAATGAGCAGTTCTTC.

This chain connects TRBV15 to TRBJ1-5, with D hard to call. Germline V gene sequence: CDR1 LNHNV, CDR2 YYDKDF (reference sequence). There are 13 residues in the CDR3. Trimming removed 5 bases from V and 3 bases from J, with 8 bases in between. The CDR3 protein is CATSSRLNQPQHF. The CDR3 region has the DNA TGTGCCACCAGCTCCAGACTCAATCAGCCCCAGCATTTT.

Only a few counts were recorded for this clone. V and J are TRBV5-1 and TRBJ2-7; possibly TRBD1 for D (5 bases). With 2 bases removed from V and 6 bases from J, the gap between germline ends came to 6 bases. The CDR3 consists of 11 residues. The germline CDR1 and CDR2 sequences are SGHRS and YFSETQ. The CDR3 nucleotides are TGCGCCAGCAGCTTAGGGGCCGAGCAGTACTTC. Amino acid sequence: CASSLGAEQYF.

This chain joins TRBV4-1 and TRBJ2-1; TRBD2 might be the D (6 bases). The CDR3 covers 17 residues. V gave up 4 bases and J gave up 3 bases, with 19 bases separating them. The germline V gene encodes CDR1 MGHRA and CDR2 YSYEKL. CDR3 in DNA: TGCGCCAGCAGCCCCAGGCCCGGACTGGGGGGCTACAATGAGCAGTTCTTC. Protein product: CASSPRPGLGGYNEQFF.

The chain has TRBV2 and TRBJ2-3, with D possibly matching TRBD2 (5 bases). This CDR3 spans 16 amino acids. V was trimmed by 5 bases and J by 1 base, leaving 16 bases between them. The germline V gene encodes CDR1 SNHLY and CDR2 FYNNEI. The CDR3 DNA reads TGTGCCAGCAGTCCCCCGGGCAGGCGGGGCACAGATACGCAGTATTTT. It translates to CASSPPGRRGTDTQYF.

The gene calls are TRBV27 and TRBJ1-5; D is undetermined. The germline V gene has CDR1 MNHEY and CDR2 SMNVEV (reference sequence). The V gene lost 7 bases and the J gene lost 6 bases, with 22 bases spanning the gap. CDR3 length: 16 residues. The CDR3 coding sequence is TGTGCCAGCAAGATAGGATCCGGGCTGGCGGGTCAGCCCCAGCATTTT. This sequence encodes CASKIGSGLAGQPQHF.

CDR3 sequence reads: CASSLDSYYNSPLHF. The CDR3 coding sequence is TGTGCCAGCAGCTTAGACAGCTATTATAATTCACCCCTCCACTTT. The chain links TRBV7-9 to TRBJ1-6; D uncertain. The CDR3 contains 15 residues. CDR1 and CDR2 (germline): SEHNR, FQNEAQ (reference sequence). Trimming took off 1 base at V and 4 bases at J, with 8 bases between the two ends.

The chain recombines TRBV14 with TRBJ2-7; tentative D call: TRBD2 (6 bases). CDR3 length: 16 amino acids. The germline V gene has CDR1 SGHDN and CDR2 FVKESK. Trimming left V 4 bases short and J 0 bases short, with 16 bases between. CDR3 nucleotide sequence: TGTGCCAGCAGCCCGGGGGTAACAGGTCTCTCCTACGAGCAGTACTTC. Translated, it gives CASSPGVTGLSYEQYF. Full variable domain (remainder filled in from reference TRBV14 and TRBJ2-7): EAGVTQFPSHSVIEKGQTVTLRCDPISGHDNLYWYRRVMGKEIKFLLHFVKESKQDESGMPNNRFLAERTGGTYSTLKVQPAELEDSGVYFCASSPGVTGLSYEQYFGPGTRLTVT.

This clone was seen a handful of times. The chain links TRBV7-9 to TRBJ2-7, with D tentatively TRBD2 (6 bases). CDR1 and CDR2 from the germline V gene are SEHNR and FQNEAQ (reference sequence). V dropped 4 bases and J dropped 5 bases, with 18 bases sitting between them. The CDR3 loop spans 15 amino acids. For the CDR3, the DNA is TGTGCCAGCAGCTCCCTCCCGGGAGTGGGAAACGAGCAGTACTTC. It specifies CASSSLPGVGNEQYF.

This chain links TRBV27 with TRBJ2-7, with D maybe TRBD2 (5 bases). From germline, CDR1 is MNHEY and CDR2 SMNVEV (reference sequence). CDR3 length: 13 residues. V lost 8 bases and J lost 4, with 15 bases in between. The CDR3 bases are TGTGCCAGCCGGGGTAGTCCCCCTTACGAGCAGTACTTC. It is translated as CASRGSPPYEQYF.

The chain uses TRBV11-2 and TRBJ2-5; 8 positions match TRBD1. CDR1 SGHAT and CDR2 FQNNGV come from the germline V gene. This CDR3 has 15 amino acids. Trimming took 5 bases from V and 4 from J; bases not matched to a gene: 9. This chain's CDR3 is CASSARQGTRETQYF. The DNA for the CDR3 is TGTGCCAGCAGCGCCCGACAGGGGACAAGAGAGACCCAGTACTTC.

This clone was counted a few times. The chain carries TRBV6-6 and TRBJ2-3, with a tentative D call TRBD2 (6 bases). Germline CDR1 MNHNY, CDR2 SVGAGI (reference sequence). The CDR3 runs 16 residues. Trimming cost V 5 bases and J 7 bases, with 22 bases left between them. The CDR3 region is CASSVGITTRGYTQYF. As DNA, the CDR3 is TGTGCCAGCAGTGTGGGGATTACGACTAGAGGTTATACGCAGTATTTT.

The CDR3, as DNA: TGTGCCAGCAGTTTACCGCTAGCGGGAGGGGGCAATGAGCAGTTCTTC. This translates into CASSLPLAGGGNEQFF. J is TRBJ2-1 and V is TRBV28, with TRBD2 matching 12 bases. The germline CDR1 and CDR2 sequences are MDHEN and SYDVKM. CDR3 size: 16 residues. V trimming: 2 bases; J trimming: 6 bases; junction bases outside the gene matches: 5.

V and J are TRBV4-1 and TRBJ2-1; D uncertain. The CDR3 has 13 residues. The V and J ends lost 2 bases and 5 bases respectively, with 7 bases between them. Germline V lookup: CDR1 MGHRA, CDR2 YSYEKL. The CDR3 DNA follows: TGCGCCAGCAGCCAAAACACCAACAATGAGCAGTTCTTC. Amino acids: CASSQNTNNEQFF.

The rearrangement links TRBV7-8 to TRBJ2-7; 12 bases match TRBD1. The CDR3 runs 16 residues. The V gene end was trimmed by 2 bases and the J gene end by 2 bases; junction bases not matched to a gene: 4. Germline V gene lookup returns CDR1 SGHVS and CDR2 FQNEAQ. The CDR3 region is CASSLTGTGGPYEQYF. DNA for the CDR3: TGTGCCAGCAGCTTAACCGGGACAGGGGGCCCCTACGAGCAGTACTTC. The full variable domain, rest sourced from reference TRBV7-8 and TRBJ2-7, is GAGVSQSPRYKVAKRGQDVALRCDPISGHVSLFWYQQALGQGPEFLTYFQNEAQLDKSGLPSDRFFAERPEGSVSTLKIQRTQQEDSAVYLCASSLTGTGGPYEQYFGPGTRLTVT.

In regard to this clone: One junction end disagrees with the germline gene, perhaps due to a read error. The rearrangement joins TRBV7-6 to TRBJ2-1; 10 nucleotides match TRBD2. CDR3 size: 12 residues. Per the germline V gene, CDR1 is SGHVS and CDR2 is FNYEAQ. The CDR3 protein is CASSLAGAIQFF. The CDR3 DNA is TGTGCCAGCAGCCTAGCGGGAGCCATCCAGTTCTTC.

The chain has TRBV29-1 and TRBJ2-7; TRBD2 matches 9 bases. With V trimmed by 4 bases and J by 6 bases, 13 bases remained unmatched. The CDR3 covers 15 residues. CDR1 is SQVTM, CDR2 ANQGSEA, per germline. The CDR3 region is CSVVEGGGAPPEQYF. The CDR3 coding sequence is TGCAGCGTTGTTGAGGGCGGGGGGGCCCCACCCGAGCAGTACTTC.

The chain uses TRBV28 and TRBJ1-4; 8 nucleotides line up with TRBD1. This CDR3 has 13 amino acids. The ends lost 7 bases at V and 6 bases at J; junction bases unmatched: 4. Germline-derived CDR1 and CDR2 are MDHEN and SYDVKM. CDR3 nucleotides: TGTGCCAGCAACGACAGGGGTGATGAAAAACTGTTTTTT. The encoded protein is CASNDRGDEKLFF.

The rearrangement joins TRBV27 to TRBJ2-1, with TRBD1 matching 7 bases. The germline CDR1 and CDR2 sequences are MNHEY and SMNVEV (reference sequence). The CDR3 spans 15 residues. V shed 7 bases, J shed 3 bases, and the junction held 9 bases outside the gene matches. The CDR3 nucleotides read TGTGCCAGCACCAAGACAGGGTCTCTCTACAATGAGCAGTTCTTC. Its protein is CASTKTGSLYNEQFF.

J is TRBJ1-2 and V is TRBV9, with D possibly matching TRBD1 (6 bases). CDR1 is SGDLS and CDR2 is YYNGEE in the germline V gene. V lost 7 bases, J lost 4 bases, and 20 bases lay in between. This CDR3 has 15 amino acids. CDR3 in amino acids: CASSKGTGFAYGYTF. The CDR3 nucleotides are TGTGCCAGCTCCAAAGGCACAGGGTTCGCCTATGGCTACACCTTC.